The clone carrying this T cell receptor beta chain was counted many times. Its specificity is not known. RNA transcripts yielded amplified TCR beta CDR3 regions. The TCR CDR3 was amplified in a first-round RT-PCR using the HTBI primer set. TCRdb itself ran the multiplex PCR reads through MiXCR, one entry per CDR3 protein. The sample has hundreds of thousands of distinct CDR3 sequences, around 15% seen once. The study excluded patients with uncontrolled infection, other autoimmune disease, pregnancy or lactation. Based on clinical symptoms, serum thyroxine and TRAb, thyroid ultrasound and orbital computed tomography, diagnoses were reached. The sample is drawn from a study of T cells in Graves' hyperthyroidism and ophthalmopathy. Overall study results and limits: For ophthalmopathy, model prediction preceded onset by a median roughly 5.9 months.

CDR3 length equals 16 residues. Germline V CDR1 and CDR2: MDHEN, SYDVKM. The J segment lost 8 bases and the V segment lost 7 bases, leaving 10 bases of the junction unmatched. The chain carries TRBV28 and TRBJ2-1, with TRBD2 matching over 14 bases. The receptor's source is a young woman with Graves' hyperthyroidism. The sample consisted of blood. In DNA form, the CDR3 reads TGTGCCAGCACCGTCGGGGGGACTAGCGGGAGCCATGAGCAGTTCTTC. This translates into CASTVGGTSGSHEQFF.